This T cell receptor (beta chain) was found in a study of cytomegalovirus exposure and HLA in healthy donors. Study overall: A previous analysis identified 95 million to 140 million unique TCR beta sequences derived from around 200 million T cells.

Germline V gives CDR1 SNHLY, CDR2 FYNNEI. The CDR3 runs 11 residues. V was clipped by 1 base and J by 7 bases, with 4 bases between them. Both 60 Vbeta primers and 13 Jbeta primers went into the PCR. Only in-frame clones appear in the TCRdb table, and some are missing; sequencing was by immunoSEQ multiplex PCR. This sample has approximately 180,000 clones, with about four fifths found just once. This TCR came from a woman in her late teens or twenties in good health and CMV-seronegative. The V call is TRBV2, the J call TRBJ1-2; D gene unclear. The sequenced sample was PBMCs. The CDR3 reads CASSEDSGYTF. The CDR3 coding sequence is TGTGCCAGCAGTGAAGACAGTGGCTACACCTTC.